A selection of T cell receptor beta chains follows, all from one sample in a study of blood T cell repertoires in COVID-19. Repertoires were generated with immunoSEQ multiplex PCR, while TCRdb's copy carries only in-frame clones and drops some. The sample lists 230,000 or so clones, 84% seen once, with around 3.7% in the top ten. Sequenced material: PBMCs or T cells enriched from blood (not recorded which). Receptors originate from a man aged 50-60 years who had recovered from COVID-19. CDR3s include the opening cysteine and the closing phenylalanine or tryptophan. The D gene is left open where the match is weak. Size is omitted from some rows. Given values are once, few, many or a class for expanded clones.

v_call	cdr3_length	clone_size	d_call	j_call	cdr3_nt	cdr3_aa
TRBV2	15	NA	TRBD1	TRBJ2-7	TGTGCCAGCAGTGATTGGACAGGGGCCGACTACGAGCAGTACTTC	CASSDWTGADYEQYF
TRBV20-1	14	NA	NA	TRBJ1-5	TGCAGTGCTAGTTGGCAGGGAAAAAATCAGCCCCAGCATTTT	CSASWQGKNQPQHF
TRBV6-5	13	NA	NA	TRBJ1-6	TGTGCCAGCAGTTCCCTAGATCATTCACCCCTCCACTTT	CASSSLDHSPLHF
TRBV6-5	13	NA	NA	TRBJ1-6	TGTGCCAGCAGACGGGAAAATAATTCACCCCTCCACTTT	CASRRENNSPLHF
TRBV5-1	16	NA	TRBD2	TRBJ2-3	TGCGCCAGCAGCTTGGCGGCGGGAGGTCGAACAGATACGCAGTATTTT	CASSLAAGGRTDTQYF
TRBV20-1	11	NA	NA	TRBJ2-1	TGCAGTGCTAGAGATAGTCCGAAGCAGTTCTTC	CSARDSPKQFF
TRBV5-5	16	NA	TRBD2	TRBJ2-3	TGTGCCAGCAGCTTGGGGGGACTAGCGGGTGGAGATACGCAGTATTTT	CASSLGGLAGGDTQYF
TRBV19	14	NA	NA	TRBJ1-1	TGTGCCAGTAGTATAGCGGTCGGTTACACTGAAGCTTTCTTT	CASSIAVGYTEAFF
TRBV6-5	15	NA	NA	TRBJ1-2	TGTGCCAGCAGTACAACCCGCACAAGTATTGAAGGCTACACCTTC	CASSTTRTSIEGYTF
TRBV7-2	15	NA	NA	TRBJ2-3	TGTGCCAGCATATCCGGGCCCGGGGGCACAGATACGCAGTATTTT	CASISGPGGTDTQYF
TRBV9	14	NA	TRBD1	TRBJ1-2	TGTGCCACCACAGACCGACAGGGGCTCTGGGGCTACACCTTC	CATTDRQGLWGYTF
TRBV7-9	15	NA	NA	TRBJ1-3	TGTGCCAGCAGCCGGGACTTCAACTCTGGAAACACCATATATTTT	CASSRDFNSGNTIYF
TRBV7-5	15	NA	NA	TRBJ1-5	TGTGCCAGAAGCTCGGACAGTTCTAGCAATCAGCCCCAGCATTTT	CARSSDSSSNQPQHF
TRBV3-1/TRBV3-2	16	NA	TRBD2	TRBJ2-2	TGTGCCAGCAGCCAGAGGACTAGCGGGAGGGCCGGGGAGCTGTTTTTT	CASSQRTSGRAGELFF
TRBV7-2	14	NA	NA	TRBJ2-7	TGTGCCAGCAGCTTGGTTGACAGGCTAGGGGAGCAGTACTTC	CASSLVDRLGEQYF
TRBV6-4	15	once	TRBD2	TRBJ2-1	TGTGCCAGCAGTGACACTAGCGGGGGGGCCAATGAGCAGTTCTTC	CASSDTSGGANEQFF
TRBV19	17	NA	TRBD2	TRBJ2-3	TGTGCCAGTAGTGGTGCGAGCGGGAGGATCGGTGCAGATACGCAGTATTTT	CASSGASGRIGADTQYF
TRBV5-1	13	NA	NA	TRBJ2-1	TGCGCCAGCAGTCAACGGGAGTACAATGAGCAGTTCTTC	CASSQREYNEQFF
TRBV9	14	NA	TRBD1	TRBJ1-4	TGTGCCAGCAGCGGAGGACAGGCAAATGAAAAACTGTTTTTT	CASSGGQANEKLFF
TRBV19	12	once	NA	TRBJ1-1	TGTGCCAGTAGTCAGGGAATCGCTGAAGCTTTCTTT	CASSQGIAEAFF
TRBV5-1	14	NA	TRBD2	TRBJ2-3	TGCGCCAGCAAAAGGCTAGCGGGCACAGATACGCAGTATTTT	CASKRLAGTDTQYF
TRBV5-1	13	NA	NA	TRBJ1-2	TGCGCCAGCAGCTTCGACACCAACTATGGCTACACCTTC	CASSFDTNYGYTF
TRBV7-8	15	NA	TRBD1	TRBJ1-5	TGTGCCAGCAGCGGAGAAAGGGGGCTGGGGCAGCCCCAGCATTTT	CASSGERGLGQPQHF
TRBV6-1	16	few	TRBD1	TRBJ1-2	TGTGCCAGCAGTGAAGGAGGGGGACAGGGCTGGCTTGGCTACACCTTC	CASSEGGGQGWLGYTF
TRBV12-3/TRBV12-4	13	NA	NA	TRBJ2-7	TGTGCCAGCAAGTTACAGGGAGTTGGCGAGCAGTACTTC	CASKLQGVGEQYF
TRBV19	17	NA	TRBD2	TRBJ2-2	TGTGCCAGTAGGGATACCGGGACTAGGGGTAACACCGGGGAGCTGTTTTTT	CASRDTGTRGNTGELFF
TRBV7-3	13	NA	NA	TRBJ2-5	TGTGCCAGCAGTTTCAGTCCCGGGGAGACCCAGTACTTC	CASSFSPGETQYF
TRBV6-5	12	NA	TRBD1	TRBJ1-1	TGTGCCAGTATATCACCGGGACAGCAAGCTTTCTTT	CASISPGQQAFF
TRBV6-5	12	NA	TRBD1	TRBJ2-7	TGTGCCAGCACCGGACAGGCCTACGAGCAGTACTTC	CASTGQAYEQYF
TRBV5-5	15	NA	TRBD2	TRBJ2-7	TGTGCCAGCAGCTTGATTGGCGGGAGGGCCTACGAGCAGTACTTC	CASSLIGGRAYEQYF
TRBV25-1	15	NA	TRBD1	TRBJ1-5	TGTGCCAGCAGTGCTACAGGGGCCGAGGGTCAGCCCCAGCATTTT	CASSATGAEGQPQHF
TRBV5-1	18	NA	TRBD1	TRBJ1-4	TGCGCCAGCAGCTTGGGTCTGGAGCCGGGACAGGGGTATGAAAAACTGTTTTTT	CASSLGLEPGQGYEKLFF
TRBV29-1	13	NA	NA	TRBJ2-1	TGCAGCGTTGAAGGGCTATCGACAATTGAGCAGTTCTTC	CSVEGLSTIEQFF
TRBV6-5	12	NA	TRBD2	TRBJ2-5	TGTGCCACCCGGACTAGCCAAGAGACCCAGTACTTC	CATRTSQETQYF
TRBV4-1	16	NA	TRBD1	TRBJ2-2	TGCGCCAGCAGCCAGGGACAGGCCGTCAACACCGGGGAGCTGTTTTTT	CASSQGQAVNTGELFF
TRBV15	15	NA	TRBD1	TRBJ2-1	TGTGCCACCAGCAGCCGACAGGGTGGTGGCAATGAGCAGTTCTTC	CATSSRQGGGNEQFF
TRBV6-1	16	NA	TRBD1	TRBJ2-7	TGTGCCAGCAGTGTACCCCGACAGGGGCTATCCTACGAGCAGTACTTC	CASSVPRQGLSYEQYF
TRBV7-8	20	few	TRBD2	TRBJ2-3	TGTGCCAGCAGCTTAGGCGCTAGCGGGACAATTAGGACCTTCACAGATACGCAGTATTTT	CASSLGASGTIRTFTDTQYF
TRBV6-5	13	NA	NA	TRBJ1-2	TGTGCCAGCAGGGACAATGCTAACTATGGCTACACCTTC	CASRDNANYGYTF
TRBV9	16	NA	TRBD2	TRBJ2-3	TGTGCCAGCAGCGAGACCCACGCGGGAGCTGGGGATACGCAGTATTTT	CASSETHAGAGDTQYF
TRBV5-6	13	NA	NA	TRBJ1-3	TGTGCCAGCAGCTTGTACAGGTCCTACACCATATATTTT	CASSLYRSYTIYF
TRBV6-5	15	NA	NA	TRBJ1-1	TGTGCCAGCAGTTACCGGCCGACAGGGAACACTGAAGCTTTCTTT	CASSYRPTGNTEAFF
TRBV29-1	14	NA	TRBD2	TRBJ2-5	TGCAGCGCTGAGGGACTAGCGGGGAGGGGGACCCAGTACTTC	CSAEGLAGRGTQYF
TRBV18	14	NA	TRBD1	TRBJ2-7	TGTGCCAGCTCACCACTGCAGGGGGCGGAAGAGCAGTACTTC	CASSPLQGAEEQYF
TRBV5-1	16	NA	TRBD1	TRBJ1-4	TGCGCCAGCAGCTTGGGACAGGGGGCAACTAATGAAAAACTGTTTTTT	CASSLGQGATNEKLFF
TRBV3-1/TRBV3-2	13	NA	NA	TRBJ1-5	TGTGCCAGCAGCCAAAGTCCGAGGAGTGCCCAGCATTTT	CASSQSPRSAQHF
TRBV7-2	20	NA	NA	TRBJ1-5	TGTGCCAGCAGCTTAGCTGGTACTAGTACATGGGTTATTCGCAATCAGCCCCAGCATTTT	CASSLAGTSTWVIRNQPQHF
TRBV24-1	15	NA	NA	TRBJ2-5	TGTGCCACCAGTGATTCAGGGTGGATCCAAGAGACCCAGTACTTC	CATSDSGWIQETQYF
TRBV2	16	NA	TRBD1	TRBJ1-4	TGTGCCAGCAGTGCCAGACGACAGGGGGCCGACGAAAAACTGTTTTTT	CASSARRQGADEKLFF